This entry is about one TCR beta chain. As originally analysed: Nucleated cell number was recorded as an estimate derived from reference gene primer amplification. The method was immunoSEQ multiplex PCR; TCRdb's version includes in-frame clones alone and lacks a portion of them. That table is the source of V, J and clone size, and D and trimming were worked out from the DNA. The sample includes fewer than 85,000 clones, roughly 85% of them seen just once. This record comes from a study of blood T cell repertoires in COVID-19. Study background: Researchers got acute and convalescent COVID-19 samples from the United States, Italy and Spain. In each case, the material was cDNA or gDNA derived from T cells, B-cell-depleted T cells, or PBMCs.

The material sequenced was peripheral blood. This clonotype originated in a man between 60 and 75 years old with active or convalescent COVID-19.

As DNA, the CDR3 is TGTGCCAGCAGCTTCATTACGACAGGGCAGTATGGCTACACCTTC. Amino acids: CASSFITTGQYGYTF. This chain joins TRBV7-9 and TRBJ1-2; 7 bases match TRBD1. CDR1 and CDR2 from the germline V gene are SEHNR and FQNEAQ (reference sequence). The CDR3 covers 15 residues. The junction had 9 bases not matched to a gene; V was cut back by 3 bases and J by 5 bases.